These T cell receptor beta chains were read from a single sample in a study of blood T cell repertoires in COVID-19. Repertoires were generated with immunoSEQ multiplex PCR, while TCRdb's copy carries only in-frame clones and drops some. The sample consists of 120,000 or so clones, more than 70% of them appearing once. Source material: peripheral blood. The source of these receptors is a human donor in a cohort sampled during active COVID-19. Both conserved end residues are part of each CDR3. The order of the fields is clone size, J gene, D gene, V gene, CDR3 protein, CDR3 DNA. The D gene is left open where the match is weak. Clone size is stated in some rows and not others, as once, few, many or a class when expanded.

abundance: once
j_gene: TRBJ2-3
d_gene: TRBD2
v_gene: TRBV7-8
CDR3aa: CASSLPRGGPTDTQYF
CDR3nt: TGTGCCAGCAGCTTACCTCGGGGGGGGCCGACAGATACGCAGTATTTT

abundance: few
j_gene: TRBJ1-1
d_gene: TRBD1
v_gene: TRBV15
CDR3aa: CATSRADRVNTEAFF
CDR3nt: TGTGCCACCAGCAGAGCTGACAGGGTGAACACTGAAGCTTTCTTT

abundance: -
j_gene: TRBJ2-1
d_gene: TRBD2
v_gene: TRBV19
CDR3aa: CASSIGTSGSNEQFF
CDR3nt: TGTGCCAGTAGTATCGGGACTAGCGGATCAAATGAGCAGTTCTTC

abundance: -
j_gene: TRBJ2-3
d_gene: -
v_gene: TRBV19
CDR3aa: CASSSTGITLISTDTQYF
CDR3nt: TGTGCCAGTAGTTCAACAGGGATTACACTAATTAGCACAGATACGCAGTATTTT

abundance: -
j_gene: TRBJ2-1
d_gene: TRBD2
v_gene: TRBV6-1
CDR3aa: CASSERAGGRDEQFF
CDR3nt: TGTGCCAGCAGTGAACGAGCGGGAGGGAGGGATGAGCAGTTCTTC

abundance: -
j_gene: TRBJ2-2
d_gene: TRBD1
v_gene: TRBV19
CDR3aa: CASSSGTGGFGELFF
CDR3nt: TGTGCCAGTAGTTCCGGGACAGGGGGCTTCGGGGAGCTGTTTTTT

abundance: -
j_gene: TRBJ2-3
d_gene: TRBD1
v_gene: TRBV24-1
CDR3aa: CATSDFGTGGFTDTQYF
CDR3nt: TGTGCCACCAGTGATTTTGGGACAGGGGGATTCACAGATACGCAGTATTTT

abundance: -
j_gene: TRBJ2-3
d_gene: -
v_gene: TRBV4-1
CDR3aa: CASSRGGGLSTDTQYF
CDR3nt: TGCGCCAGCAGCCGCGGTGGGGGACTTAGCACAGATACGCAGTATTTT

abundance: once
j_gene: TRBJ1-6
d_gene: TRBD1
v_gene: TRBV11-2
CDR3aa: CASSSQGARDNSPLHF
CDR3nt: TGTGCCAGCAGCTCACAGGGGGCGCGGGATAATTCACCCCTCCACTTT

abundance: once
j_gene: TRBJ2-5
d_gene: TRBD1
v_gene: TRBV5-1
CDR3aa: CASSPVPQGAQETQYF
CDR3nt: TGCGCCAGCAGCCCCGTTCCCCAGGGGGCGCAAGAGACCCAGTACTTC

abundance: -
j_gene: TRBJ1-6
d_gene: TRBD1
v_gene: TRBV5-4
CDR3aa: CASRPGRGASPLHF
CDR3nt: TGTGCCAGCAGGCCGGGCAGGGGGGCTTCACCCCTCCACTTT

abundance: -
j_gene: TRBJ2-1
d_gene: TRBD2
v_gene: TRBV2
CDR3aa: CASMREGHLSNEQFF
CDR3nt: TGTGCCAGCATGCGGGAGGGCCATCTGTCCAATGAGCAGTTCTTC

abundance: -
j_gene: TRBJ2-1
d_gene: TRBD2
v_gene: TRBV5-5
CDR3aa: CASRAGLADNEQFF
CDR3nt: TGTGCCAGCAGGGCCGGACTAGCGGACAATGAGCAGTTCTTC

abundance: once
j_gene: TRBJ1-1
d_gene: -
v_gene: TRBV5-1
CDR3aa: CASTIGTAMNTEAFF
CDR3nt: TGCGCCAGCACAATAGGGACTGCTATGAACACTGAAGCTTTCTTT

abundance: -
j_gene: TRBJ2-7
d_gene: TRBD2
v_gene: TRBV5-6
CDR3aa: CASRTSGDSYEQYF
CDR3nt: TGTGCCAGCAGGACTAGCGGGGACTCCTACGAGCAGTACTTC

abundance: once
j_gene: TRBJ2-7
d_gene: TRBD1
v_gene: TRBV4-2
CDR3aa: CASSHPGQGAYEQYF
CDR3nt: TGTGCCAGCAGCCATCCGGGACAGGGGGCATACGAGCAGTACTTC

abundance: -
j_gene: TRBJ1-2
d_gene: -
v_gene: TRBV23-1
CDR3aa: CASSRQGGYTF
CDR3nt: TGCGCCAGCAGTCGTCAGGGGGGCTACACCTTC

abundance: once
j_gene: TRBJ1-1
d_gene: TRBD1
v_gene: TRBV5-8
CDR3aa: CASSYLRGPSLNTEAFF
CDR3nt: TGTGCCAGCAGCTATCTCAGGGGGCCGTCTTTGAACACTGAAGCTTTCTTT

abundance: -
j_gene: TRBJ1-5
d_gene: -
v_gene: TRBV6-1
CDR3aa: CASSDLGGQPQHF
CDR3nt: TGTGCCAGCAGTGATCTGGGAGGTCAGCCCCAGCATTTT

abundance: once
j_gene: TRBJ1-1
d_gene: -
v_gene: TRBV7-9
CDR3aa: CASSRITGIGGTEAFF
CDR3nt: TGTGCCAGCAGCCGAATAACAGGGATAGGGGGCACTGAAGCTTTCTTT

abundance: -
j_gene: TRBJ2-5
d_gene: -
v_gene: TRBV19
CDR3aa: CASSIGLPRGETQYF
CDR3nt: TGTGCCAGTAGTATAGGGCTCCCCAGGGGAGAGACCCAGTACTTC

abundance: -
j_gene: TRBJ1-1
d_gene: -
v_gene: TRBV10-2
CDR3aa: CASSDAGMNTEAFF
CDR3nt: TGCGCCAGCAGTGATGCAGGTATGAACACTGAAGCTTTCTTT

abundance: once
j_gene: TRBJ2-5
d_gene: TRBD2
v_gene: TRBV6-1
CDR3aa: CASSEEHLVTSVQETQYF
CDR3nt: TGTGCCAGCAGTGAAGAGCATTTGGTGACTAGCGTACAAGAGACCCAGTACTTC

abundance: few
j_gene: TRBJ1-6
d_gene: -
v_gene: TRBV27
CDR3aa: CASSSRGANYNSPLHF
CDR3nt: TGTGCCAGCAGTTCCCGGGGGGCAAACTATAATTCACCCCTCCACTTT

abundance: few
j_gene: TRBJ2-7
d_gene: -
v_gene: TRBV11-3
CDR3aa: CASSLATPYEQYF
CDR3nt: TGTGCCAGCAGCTTAGCTACGCCCTACGAGCAGTACTTC

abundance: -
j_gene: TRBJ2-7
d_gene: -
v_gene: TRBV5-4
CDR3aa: CASSREGLSYEQYF
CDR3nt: TGTGCCAGCAGCCGGGAAGGACTCTCCTACGAGCAGTACTTC

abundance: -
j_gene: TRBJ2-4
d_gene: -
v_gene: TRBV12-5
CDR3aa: CASGLSLAKNIQYF
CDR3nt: TGTGCTAGTGGTTTATCCCTAGCCAAAAACATTCAGTACTTC

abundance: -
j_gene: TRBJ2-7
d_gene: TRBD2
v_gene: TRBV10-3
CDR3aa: CAISESNGGVDEQYF
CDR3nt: TGTGCCATCAGTGAGTCCAACGGGGGGGTTGACGAGCAGTACTTC

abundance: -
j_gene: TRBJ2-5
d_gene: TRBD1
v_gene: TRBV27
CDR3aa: CASSPLTGGGSKETQYF
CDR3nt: TGTGCCAGCAGCCCACTCACAGGGGGCGGGAGTAAAGAGACCCAGTACTTC

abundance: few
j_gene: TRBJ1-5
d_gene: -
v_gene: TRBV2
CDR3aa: CASGPQGKGQPQHF
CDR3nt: TGTGCCAGCGGGCCTCAGGGAAAAGGTCAGCCCCAGCATTTT

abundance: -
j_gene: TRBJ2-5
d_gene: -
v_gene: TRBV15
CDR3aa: CATSREGALQETQYF
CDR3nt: TGTGCCACCAGCAGAGAGGGAGCCTTACAAGAGACCCAGTACTTC

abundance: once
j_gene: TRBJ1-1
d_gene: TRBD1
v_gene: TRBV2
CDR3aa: CASRPNKPSRGRGGTEAFF
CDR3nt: TGTGCCAGCAGACCGAATAAACCAAGCAGGGGGCGAGGAGGAACTGAAGCTTTCTTT

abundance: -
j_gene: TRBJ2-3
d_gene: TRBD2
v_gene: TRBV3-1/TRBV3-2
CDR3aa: CASSVRTSGDLYF
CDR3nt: TGTGCCAGCAGCGTCCGGACTAGCGGGGATTTATATTTT

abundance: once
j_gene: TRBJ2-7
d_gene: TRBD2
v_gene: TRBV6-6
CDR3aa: CASSYLAGVIYEQYF
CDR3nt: TGTGCCAGCAGTTACTTGGCGGGGGTGATCTACGAGCAGTACTTC

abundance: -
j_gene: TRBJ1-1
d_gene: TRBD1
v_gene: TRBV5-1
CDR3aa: CASASGQGTNTEAFF
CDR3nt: TGCGCCAGCGCCTCCGGACAGGGGACAAACACTGAAGCTTTCTTT

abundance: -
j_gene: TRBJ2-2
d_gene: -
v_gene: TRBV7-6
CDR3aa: CASSLRGAYTGELFF
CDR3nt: TGTGCCAGCAGCTTAAGGGGCGCATACACCGGGGAGCTGTTTTTT

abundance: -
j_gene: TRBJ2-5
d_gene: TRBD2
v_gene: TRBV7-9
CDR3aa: CASSLVAGGETQYF
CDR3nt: TGTGCCAGCAGCTTAGTAGCGGGGGGAGAGACCCAGTACTTC

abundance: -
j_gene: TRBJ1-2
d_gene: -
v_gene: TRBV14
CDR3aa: CASSLSGVVRGYTF
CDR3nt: TGTGCCAGCAGCCTCAGCGGGGTAGTGCGGGGCTACACCTTC

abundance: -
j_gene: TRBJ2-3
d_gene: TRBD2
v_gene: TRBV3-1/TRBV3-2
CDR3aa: CASSRVLAGGPGRNTDTQYF
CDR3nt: TGTGCCAGCAGCCGTGTCCTAGCGGGGGGGCCGGGTAGAAACACAGATACGCAGTATTTT

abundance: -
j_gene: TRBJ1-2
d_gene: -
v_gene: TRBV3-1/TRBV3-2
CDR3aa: CASSQSGNYGYTF
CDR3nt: TGTGCCAGCAGCCAATCGGGGAACTATGGCTACACCTTC

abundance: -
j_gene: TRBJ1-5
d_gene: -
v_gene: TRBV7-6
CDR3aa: CASTQRWGGQPQHF
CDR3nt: TGTGCCAGCACCCAACGCTGGGGGGGTCAGCCCCAGCATTTT

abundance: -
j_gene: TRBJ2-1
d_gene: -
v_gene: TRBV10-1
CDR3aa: CASSESIGTRKFF
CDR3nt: TGCGCCAGCAGTGAGTCCATCGGTACCAGGAAGTTCTTC

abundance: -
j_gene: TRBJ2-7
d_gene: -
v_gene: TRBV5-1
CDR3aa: CASSWGQALMGEHF
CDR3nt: TGCGCCAGCAGCTGGGGGCAGGCTTTAATGGGGGAGCACTTC

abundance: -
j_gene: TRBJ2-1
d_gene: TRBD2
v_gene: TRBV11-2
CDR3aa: CASSHREGSGSRSYNEQFF
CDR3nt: TGTGCCAGCAGCCACCGGGAGGGTAGCGGGTCCCGCTCCTACAATGAGCAGTTCTTC

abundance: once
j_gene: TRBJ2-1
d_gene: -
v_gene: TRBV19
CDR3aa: CASSIGARGWSNEQFF
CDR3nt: TGTGCCAGTAGTATAGGAGCGCGGGGTTGGAGTAATGAGCAGTTCTTC

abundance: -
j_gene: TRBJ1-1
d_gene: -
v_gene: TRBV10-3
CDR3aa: CAISQRGGQELNTEAFF
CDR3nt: TGTGCCATCAGCCAGAGGGGGGGGCAAGAGTTGAACACTGAAGCTTTCTTT

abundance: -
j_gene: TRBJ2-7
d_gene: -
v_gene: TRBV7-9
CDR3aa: CASSWGGPYEQYF
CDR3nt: TGTGCCAGCAGCTGGGGAGGACCCTACGAGCAGTACTTC

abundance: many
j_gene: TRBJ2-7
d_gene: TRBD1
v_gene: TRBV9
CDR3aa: CASSVGTGIYEQYF
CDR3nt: TGTGCCAGCAGCGTCGGGACAGGGATATACGAGCAGTACTTC

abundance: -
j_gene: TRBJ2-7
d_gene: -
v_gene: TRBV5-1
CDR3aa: CASSFGALDYEQYF
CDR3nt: TGCGCCAGCAGCTTCGGTGCCCTAGACTACGAGCAGTACTTC

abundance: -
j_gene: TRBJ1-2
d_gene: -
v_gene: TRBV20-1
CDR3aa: CSTPAGGGYTF
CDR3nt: TGCAGTACCCCTGCGGGGGGTGGCTACACCTTC

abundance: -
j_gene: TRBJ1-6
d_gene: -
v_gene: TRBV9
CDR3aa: CASSAGTINSPLHF
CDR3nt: TGTGCCAGCAGCGCCGGGACAATTAATTCACCCCTCCACTTT

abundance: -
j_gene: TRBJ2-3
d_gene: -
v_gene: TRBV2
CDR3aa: CASSAGVGTDTQYF
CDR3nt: TGTGCCAGCAGTGCCGGGGTGGGGACAGATACGCAGTATTTT

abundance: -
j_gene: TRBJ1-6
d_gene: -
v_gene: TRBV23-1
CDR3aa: CASETMGGDNSPLHF
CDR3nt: TGCGCCAGCGAAACGATGGGGGGGGATAATTCACCCCTCCACTTT

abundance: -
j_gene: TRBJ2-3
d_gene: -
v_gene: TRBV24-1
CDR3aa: CATSDLARADTQYF
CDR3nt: TGTGCCACCAGTGATTTGGCTAGAGCAGATACGCAGTATTTT

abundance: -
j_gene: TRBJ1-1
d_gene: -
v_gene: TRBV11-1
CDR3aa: CASRHIGSGLGAFF
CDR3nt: TGTGCCAGCCGTCACATCGGAAGCGGCCTGGGAGCTTTCTTT

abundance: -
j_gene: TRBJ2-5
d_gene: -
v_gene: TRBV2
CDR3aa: CASSVRFNLETQYF
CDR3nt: TGTGCCAGCAGTGTACGATTCAACTTAGAGACCCAGTACTTC

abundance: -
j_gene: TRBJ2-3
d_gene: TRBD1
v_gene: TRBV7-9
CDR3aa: CASSPWDRDFDTQYF
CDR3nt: TGTGCCAGCAGCCCATGGGACAGGGATTTTGATACGCAGTATTTT